Each of the 21 T cell receptor beta chains below was sequenced from the same sample in a study of CD8 T cells in Susac syndrome. The RNA, roughly 0.45 to 1 ug, was put through reverse transcription using random hexamers. Via MiXCR, TCRdb re-called the immunoSEQ multiplex PCR reads, giving one row per CDR3 protein. The sample yields around 200,000 distinct CDR3 sequences, just under 95% seen once. Sequenced: CD8+ T cells from PBMCs. Every receptor here comes from a human donor with Susac syndrome.

This chain connects TRBV27 to TRBJ1-2, with D perhaps TRBD1 (5 bases). From germline, CDR1 is MNHEY and CDR2 SMNVEV (reference sequence). The V end lost 2 bases, the J end lost 4 bases, and 11 bases lay between the germline ends. There are 14 residues in the CDR3. CDR3 residues: CASSLRGTVYGYTF. CDR3 DNA: TGTGCCAGCAGTTTACGAGGGACGGTCTATGGCTACACCTTC.

V gene TRBV6-5 combines with J gene TRBJ1-1; 7 nucleotides line up with TRBD1. V was clipped by 4 bases and J by 6 bases; unmatched bases: 23. Germline CDR1 and CDR2: MNHEY and SVGAGI. This CDR3 spans 19 amino acids. The CDR3 sequence: CASSLFVVLLTGQAAEAFF. The CDR3 region has the DNA TGTGCCAGCAGTTTATTCGTCGTTCTCTTGACAGGGCAAGCGGCTGAAGCTTTCTTT.

The chain joins TRBV5-6 to TRBJ2-1; perhaps TRBD1 as D (6 bases). The CDR3 is 20 amino acids. CDR1 and CDR2 (germline): SGHDT, YYEEEE. The V end was cut by 3 bases, the J end by 6 bases, with 31 bases between. The CDR3 is CASSSSPGGAAARNGNEQFF. CDR3 bases: TGTGCCAGCAGCTCGTCCCCTGGGGGCGCAGCGGCTAGGAATGGCAATGAGCAGTTCTTC.

The chain joins TRBV4-1 to TRBJ2-1, with D unclear. Trimming left V 0 bases short and J 7 bases short, with 7 bases between. The length of the CDR3 is 13 residues. The germline CDR1 and CDR2 sequences are MGHRA and YSYEKL. In DNA, the CDR3 is TGCGCCAGCAGCCAAGATAAGGGAAATGAGCAGTTCTTC. It encodes CASSQDKGNEQFF.

V gene TRBV3-1 combines with J gene TRBJ1-2; D remains unclear. Per the germline V gene, CDR1 is LGHDT and CDR2 is YNNKEL (reference sequence). V was cut by 1 base and J by 7 bases, with 10 bases left in between. The CDR3 spans 13 residues. The CDR3 DNA reads as TGTGCCAGCAGCCAAGTGACGGGTATTGGCTACACCTTC. This translates into CASSQVTGIGYTF.

J is TRBJ2-3 and V is TRBV9; perhaps D is TRBD1 or TRBD2 (5 bases each). The CDR3 covers 17 residues. Trimming cost V 0 bases and J 2 bases, with 16 bases left between them. CDR1 and CDR2 from the germline V gene are SGDLS and YYNGEE. CDR3 sequence reads: CASSVGGGIAATDTQYF. The CDR3, as DNA: TGTGCCAGCAGCGTAGGTGGGGGAATTGCCGCCACAGATACGCAGTATTTT.

This clonotype was seen a single time. V usage is TRBV13 and J usage is TRBJ2-3, with D possibly matching TRBD2 (6 bases). Trimming pared 3 bases from V and 0 bases from J, leaving 10 bases between. This CDR3 has 15 residues. Germline V gives CDR1 PRHDT, CDR2 FYEKMQ (reference sequence). CDR3 in DNA: TGTGCCAGCAGCTTGGACTATTCTAGCACAGATACGCAGTATTTT. This gives the protein CASSLDYSSTDTQYF.

This clonotype was detected once. The chain links TRBV4-1 to TRBJ1-2, with 8 nucleotides matching TRBD1. The CDR3 spans 15 residues. Germline V CDR1 and CDR2: MGHRA, YSYEKL. The trim removed 2 bases at V and 6 bases at J, leaving 8 bases unmatched. The CDR3 DNA reads TGCGCCAGCAGCCAACCGGACAGGGCGAAGGATGGCTACACCTTC. The encoded protein is CASSQPDRAKDGYTF.

This chain connects TRBV29-1 to TRBJ1-1; no clear D gene. Trimming pared 1 base from V and 5 bases from J, leaving 5 bases between. Per germline, CDR1 SQVTM and CDR2 ANQGSEA. This CDR3 is 11 amino acids long. The CDR3 DNA sequence: TGCAGCGTTGAAGTTGCGACTGAAGCTTTCTTT. This translates into CSVEVATEAFF.

The chain uses TRBV24-1 and TRBJ1-1; TRBD1 aligns across 7 bases. Germline V gene sequence: CDR1 KGHDR, CDR2 SFDVKD. The CDR3 has 13 amino acids. The ends lost 8 bases at V and 0 bases at J; junction bases unmatched: 2. The CDR3 spells CATTGQMNTEAFF. The CDR3 DNA reads as TGTGCCACCACGGGACAGATGAACACTGAAGCTTTCTTT.

This chain uses TRBV5-1 with TRBJ2-5; D is unresolved. The CDR3 is 14 residues long. In germline, CDR1 is SGHRS, CDR2 YFSETQ. Trimming removed 1 base from V and 0 bases from J, with 7 bases in between. CDR3 in DNA: TGCGCCAGCAGCTTGCCCAACTACCAAGAGACCCAGTACTTC. It specifies CASSLPNYQETQYF.

The V gene is TRBV27, the J gene TRBJ1-2, with 10 bases aligning to TRBD1. Germline trimming cut 7 bases from V and 6 bases from J; bases unmatched to any gene: 11. The CDR3 totals 15 residues. Germline V gives CDR1 MNHEY, CDR2 SMNVEV (reference sequence). CDR3 protein: CASKTGTGEYHGYTF. The CDR3 DNA sequence: TGTGCCAGCAAAACCGGGACAGGGGAATATCATGGCTACACCTTC.

The V call is TRBV4-1, the J call TRBJ1-1, with TRBD1 identical over 7 bases. From germline, CDR1 is MGHRA and CDR2 YSYEKL. With V trimmed by 5 bases and J by 3 bases, 6 bases remained unmatched. The length of the CDR3 is 14 residues. This CDR3 reads CASSFNQGDTEAFF. The CDR3 DNA reads as TGCGCCAGCAGCTTTAACCAGGGGGACACTGAAGCTTTCTTT.

The V and J genes are TRBV28 and TRBJ1-3; no clear D. There are 15 residues in the CDR3. Germline V CDR1 and CDR2: MDHEN, SYDVKM. V dropped 10 bases and J dropped 0 bases, with 16 bases sitting between them. In nucleotides, the CDR3 is TGTGCCACCGTACTGGATGAAAACTCTGGAAACACCATATATTTT. Translating it yields CATVLDENSGNTIYF.

The J gene is TRBJ2-5, the V gene TRBV7-8, with 7 bases identical to TRBD2. J lost 5 bases, V lost 2 bases, and 5 bases had no gene match. CDR3 length: 14 residues. Germline V gene data show CDR1 as SGHVS and CDR2 as FQNEAQ. CDR3 bases: TGTGCCAGCAGCTTAAAGGGCGGGAGTGAGACCCAGTACTTC. It codes for CASSLKGGSETQYF.

The rearrangement uses TRBV15 and TRBJ2-2; 10 bases align to TRBD2. V lost 1 base to trimming and J lost 7 bases; unmatched junction nucleotides: 6. CDR1 and CDR2 (germline): LNHNV, YYDKDF (reference sequence). CDR3 length equals 16 residues. CDR3 DNA: TGTGCCACCAGCAGAGTTTGGGTAGCGGGAGGCGGGGAGCTGTTTTTT. This sequence encodes CATSRVWVAGGGELFF.

The chain recombines TRBV11-2 with TRBJ2-2; no reliable D call. Germline V gene sequence: CDR1 SGHAT, CDR2 FQNNGV. V gave up 1 base and J gave up 5 bases, with 14 bases separating them. The CDR3 contains 16 residues. In DNA form, the CDR3 reads TGTGCCAGCAGCTTAGTCGCGCCCGGCCCAACCGGGGAGCTGTTTTTT. Its protein is CASSLVAPGPTGELFF.

This rearrangement joins TRBV6-5 to TRBJ2-1; 7 nucleotides match TRBD2. CDR1 is MNHEY, CDR2 SVGAGI, per germline. This CDR3 spans 12 amino acids. V shed 6 bases and J 9 bases; nucleotides not matched to a gene: 5. CDR3 in amino acids: CASRSLATEQFF. In DNA form, the CDR3 reads TGTGCCAGCAGATCACTAGCGACTGAGCAGTTCTTC.

The chain couples TRBV4-1 to TRBJ2-2; D may be TRBD1 (6 bases). Trimming shortened V by 6 bases and J by 4 bases, and 15 bases separated the two germline ends. Germline CDR1 and CDR2: MGHRA and YSYEKL. This CDR3 region has 15 residues. CDR3 nucleotide sequence: TGCGCCAGCAGTCTCCTACAGGGTGGCACCGGGGAGCTGTTTTTT. Encoded protein: CASSLLQGGTGELFF.

The gene calls are TRBV7-2 and TRBJ2-2; D is uncertain. Trimming cost V 7 bases and J 0 bases, with 15 bases left between them. Germline CDR1 is SGHTA and CDR2 is FQGNSA. The CDR3 is 16 residues long. The CDR3: CASNRLGTANTGELFF. The CDR3 nucleotides read TGTGCCAGCAACCGGCTTGGCACAGCGAACACCGGGGAGCTGTTTTTT.

The chain combines TRBV20-1 with TRBJ2-2; TRBD2 matches at 12 bases. Germline V gene lookup returns CDR1 DFQATT and CDR2 SNEGSKA (reference sequence). With 2 bases clipped from V and 0 bases from J, the junction kept 10 bases outside the gene matches. The CDR3 is 19 residues long. The CDR3 is CSARHPWASGGANTGELFF. The DNA of the CDR3 is TGCAGTGCTAGACACCCCTGGGCTAGCGGGGGGGCGAACACCGGGGAGCTGTTTTTT.